This T cell receptor (beta chain) was documented in a study of CD8+CD57+ T cells in acquired aplastic anemia. Germline V CDR1 and CDR2: LNHNV, YYDKDF (reference sequence). This CDR3 region has 14 residues. V shed 5 bases and J 2 bases; nucleotides not matched to a gene: 5. Genomic DNA served as template for TCR beta VDJ and CDR3 profiling. TCRdb re-analysed the reads in MiXCR, keeping a single row per CDR3 protein. This sample has 62,000 or so distinct CDR3 sequences, with roughly 50% found just once. The sample was sorted CD4+, CD8+, or CD8+CD57+ T cells (not recorded which) from PBMCs. The sequence was obtained from a human donor in good health, serving as a control. The gene calls are TRBV15 and TRBJ1-2; TRBD1 agrees at 7 bases. This CDR3 reads CATSGLDRNYGYTF. The CDR3, as DNA: TGTGCCACCAGCGGACTGGACAGGAACTATGGCTACACCTTC.